This TCR beta chain appears in the sequencing data of a study of blood T cell repertoires in COVID-19. Across the study: PBMCs, B-cell-depleted T cells, or T cells were the source of the cDNA or gDNA that made up the material.

The V end lost 9 bases, the J end lost 3 bases, and 20 bases lay between the germline ends. The CDR3 loop spans 15 amino acids. CDR1 and CDR2 from the germline V gene are LNHNV and YYDKDF (reference sequence). The protocol was immunoSEQ multiplex PCR, while the TCRdb copy is restricted to in-frame clones and leaves out a portion. Of over 100,000 clones in the sample, 80% were seen once. This TCR derives from a man in his sixties with active or convalescent COVID-19. Source material: peripheral blood. This chain connects TRBV15 to TRBJ1-1; D might be TRBD1 (5 bases). CDR3 amino acids: CATDQGLSGDTEAFF. DNA of the CDR3: TGTGCCACAGACCAGGGCCTGTCGGGCGACACTGAAGCTTTCTTT. The whole variable domain, filled in from reference TRBV15 and TRBJ1-1, reads DAMVIQNPRYQVTQFGKPVTLSCSQTLNHNVMYWYQQKSSQAPKLLFHYYDKDFNNEADTPDNFQSRRPNTSFCFLDIRSPGLGDTAMYLCATDQGLSGDTEAFFGQGTRLTVV.